The 19 T cell receptor beta chains below come from one sample, sequenced in a study of blood T cell repertoires in COVID-19 (dated by TCRdb to 2018 to 2020). Library generation was performed with the immunoSEQ multiplex PCR assay. Entries here come from immuneACCESS through TCRdb and include only in-frame sequences with V and J called. Some clones fail to appear in such tables; in the studies checked, an unresolved V gene covers under half of the shortfall, and the cause of the remainder is unknown. The sample profile shows 200,000 to 300,000 clones; roughly 82% of them were found once. Jointly, the top ten make up around 2.4% of the sample. The sequenced sample consisted of peripheral blood. These receptors originate from a man in his forties who had recovered from COVID-19.

This clone was counted only a few times. This chain connects TRBV5-4 to TRBJ1-5; the D is unclear. Trimming pared 4 bases from V and 0 bases from J, leaving 2 bases between. The CDR3 covers 12 residues. The germline CDR1 and CDR2 sequences are SGHNT and YYREEE (reference sequence). DNA for the CDR3: TGTGCCAGCAGCCGTAGCAATCAGCCCCAGCATTTT. Its protein product is CASSRSNQPQHF.

This rearrangement joins TRBV5-1 to TRBJ1-2; tentatively, D is TRBD1 (5 bases). V lost 2 bases and J 1 base, leaving 21 bases between the germline ends. Looked up from germline, CDR1 is SGHRS and CDR2 is YFSETQ. CDR3 length: 18 residues. This CDR3 reads CASSFSFKGPSYNYGYTF. As DNA, the CDR3 is TGCGCCAGCAGCTTTTCTTTTAAGGGGCCTTCGTATAACTATGGCTACACCTTC.

The chain employs TRBV18 and TRBJ2-3, with 9 bases lining up with TRBD2. Germline trimming cut 8 bases from V and 2 bases from J; bases unmatched to any gene: 5. This CDR3 has 14 amino acids. Germline loops: CDR1 KGHSH, CDR2 LQKENI. The CDR3 loop reads CASASSGTTDTQYF. Written as DNA, the CDR3 is TGTGCCAGCGCCTCTAGCGGGACCACAGATACGCAGTATTTT.

The chain is built from TRBV7-2 and TRBJ2-1, with 8 bases lining up with TRBD1. The V gene's germline CDR1 is SGHTA and CDR2 FQGNSA. V was pared by 5 bases and J by 4 bases, with 7 bases of the junction left unmatched. The CDR3 is 15 amino acids. CDR3 DNA sequence: TGTGCCAGCAGCCTGGACAGGGCGACGTACAATGAGCAGTTCTTC. It codes for CASSLDRATYNEQFF.

This chain links TRBV5-6 with TRBJ2-5; 7 positions agree with TRBD2. V was clipped by 3 bases and J by 5 bases; unmatched bases: 4. CDR3 length: 13 residues. Germline CDR1 SGHDT, CDR2 YYEEEE. CDR3 nucleotide sequence: TGTGCCAGCAGCTGGGGGGAGGGTGAGACCCAGTACTTC. Translation gives CASSWGEGETQYF.

There are a few counts of this clone. V is TRBV6-5 and J is TRBJ2-7; TRBD1 aligns across 9 bases. The CDR3 is 15 residues long. Germline values: CDR1 MNHEY, CDR2 SVGAGI. The junction had 7 bases not matched to a gene; V was cut back by 4 bases and J by 3 bases. For the CDR3, the DNA is TGTGCCAGCAGTTTCACGCCGGGACAGGGCTACGAGCAGTACTTC. This translates into CASSFTPGQGYEQYF.

This clone was counted a single time. The chain combines TRBV23-1 with TRBJ2-4, with TRBD1 matching over 10 bases. TRBV23-1 belongs to the ORF category, with a function that is uncertain. The CDR3 runs 16 residues. The V segment lost 4 bases and the J segment 3 bases; nucleotides outside the gene matches: 6. The DNA of the CDR3 is TGCGCCAGCAGTCCGCGGACAGGGGGGATCAAAAACATTCAGTACTTC. This codes for CASSPRTGGIKNIQYF.

The chain joins TRBV18 to TRBJ2-7, with 9 bases matching TRBD2. Germline-derived CDR1 and CDR2 are KGHSH and LQKENI. The CDR3 sequence is 16 residues long. The J segment lost 4 bases and the V segment lost 2 bases, leaving 9 bases of the junction unmatched. DNA of the CDR3: TGTGCCAGCTCACCAGGAGGTAGCGGGGGAGCATACGAGCAGTACTTC. Its translation is CASSPGGSGGAYEQYF.

The chain's CDR3 is CASSFGHGGSSYEQYF. In DNA, the CDR3 is TGTGCCAGCAGCTTCGGCCACGGGGGGTCCTCCTACGAGCAGTACTTC. The chain joins TRBV7-2 to TRBJ2-7, with 7 bases matching TRBD2. J gave up 0 bases and V 3 bases, and 8 bases lay outside the gene matches. The CDR3 covers 16 residues. Germline V CDR1 and CDR2: SGHTA, FQGNSA. Full variable domain (rest looked up from reference TRBV7-2 and TRBJ2-7): GAGVSQSPSNKVTEKGKDVELRCDPISGHTALYWYRQSLGQGLEFLIYFQGNSAPDKSGLPSDRFSAERTGGSVSTLTIQRTQQEDSAVYLCASSFGHGGSSYEQYFGPGTRLTVT.

The V call is TRBV6-1, the J call TRBJ1-2; D is unclear. V was clipped by 3 bases and J by 2 bases, with 13 bases between them. The CDR3 has 15 residues. Looked up from germline, CDR1 is MNHNS and CDR2 is SASEGT. CDR3 amino acids: CASSEGRSINYGYTF. The DNA for the CDR3 is TGTGCCAGCAGTGAGGGCAGGTCAATCAACTATGGCTACACCTTC.

This chain connects TRBV7-2 to TRBJ2-7; weak D call: TRBD1 (6 bases). Trimming cost V 1 base and J 3 bases, with 13 bases left between them. Per germline, CDR1 SGHTA and CDR2 FQGNSA. The CDR3 has 15 residues. CDR3: CASSLVGTGSYEQYF. The CDR3 nucleotides are TGTGCCAGCAGCTTAGTGGGTACAGGGAGCTACGAGCAGTACTTC.

The chain carries TRBV6-5 and TRBJ2-5, with TRBD1 matching over 9 bases. The CDR3 is 15 amino acids. With 2 bases clipped from V and 5 bases from J, the junction kept 6 bases outside the gene matches. Germline values: CDR1 MNHEY, CDR2 SVGAGI. CDR3 amino acids: CASSYRDRVRETQYF. In nucleotides, the CDR3 is TGTGCCAGCAGTTACCGGGACAGGGTCCGGGAGACCCAGTACTTC.

This clone is a singleton in its sample. J is TRBJ2-5 and V is TRBV24-1, with D maybe TRBD1 (6 bases). This CDR3 is 13 amino acids long. V lost 5 bases and J lost 1, with 7 bases in between. Germline V gives CDR1 KGHDR, CDR2 SFDVKD. The CDR3 DNA reads as TGTGCCACCAGTGGAGGGGGCCAAGAGACCCAGTACTTC. It yields the protein CATSGGGQETQYF.

V is TRBV18 and J is TRBJ2-5; D possibly corresponds to TRBD1 (6 bases). Germline-derived CDR1 and CDR2 are KGHSH and LQKENI. V lost 1 base and J 1 base, leaving 10 bases between the germline ends. The CDR3 consists of 15 residues. The CDR3 nucleotides read TGTGCCAGCTCACCACTTGTAGGGGGCCAAGAGACCCAGTACTTC. Translated: CASSPLVGGQETQYF. Using reference TRBV18 and TRBJ2-5 for the parts outside the CDR3, the full variable domain is NAGVMQNPRHLVRRRGQEARLRCSPMKGHSHVYWYRQLPEEGLKFMVYLQKENIIDESGMPKERFSAEFPKEGPSILRIQQVVRGDSAAYFCASSPLVGGQETQYFGPGTRLLVL.

The chain recombines TRBV7-2 with TRBJ2-7; TRBD1 agrees at 10 bases. The CDR3 runs to 15 residues. Trimming cost V 1 base and J 4 bases; bases outside gene matches: 4. CDR1 and CDR2 (germline): SGHTA, FQGNSA. CDR3 DNA sequence: TGTGCCAGCAGCTTAGTGACAGGGGGCGCGTACGAGCAGTACTTC. Residues: CASSLVTGGAYEQYF.

The chain carries TRBV6-2 or TRBV6-3 and TRBJ2-7, with TRBD1 as a possible D gene (6 bases). The CDR3 is 14 residues long. V was cut by 6 bases and J by 2 bases, with 14 bases left in between. In germline, CDR1 is MNHEY, CDR2 SVGEGT. In nucleotides, the CDR3 is TGTGCCAGCAGCCGAGGATGGGGGCCCTACGAGCAGTACTTC. It is translated as CASSRGWGPYEQYF.

This sequence joins TRBV7-9 and TRBJ2-7; 12 nucleotides align to TRBD2. V shed 7 bases and J 2 bases; nucleotides not matched to a gene: 12. The germline V gene encodes CDR1 SEHNR and CDR2 FQNEAQ (reference sequence). The CDR3 totals 17 residues. The CDR3 region has the DNA TGTGCCAGCACCACGACTAGCGGGGGACATTTTACCTACGAGCAGTACTTC. Translation: CASTTTSGGHFTYEQYF.

The CDR3 sequence: CASSPLGRGTDTQYF. The CDR3 region has the DNA TGCGCCAGCAGCCCCTTGGGGAGGGGCACAGATACGCAGTATTTT. The chain employs TRBV4-3 and TRBJ2-3; 7 positions agree with TRBD2. The CDR3 spans 15 residues. Germline V gene data show CDR1 as LGHNA and CDR2 as YSLEER. V was pared by 4 bases and J by 1 base, with 5 bases of the junction left unmatched.

With respect to this clone: Other DNA sequences of this sample code for an identical CDR3. V usage is TRBV6-5 and J usage is TRBJ1-2; 9 nucleotides match TRBD1. V was pared by 0 bases and J by 4 bases, with 3 bases of the junction left unmatched. This CDR3 is 15 amino acids long. Germline V gene lookup returns CDR1 MNHEY and CDR2 SVGAGI. The CDR3 DNA reads TGTGCCAGCAGTTACTCGACAGGGGGTCTCTATGGCTACACCTTC. Its protein product is CASSYSTGGLYGYTF.